This T cell receptor beta chain is from a study of beta chain features in type 1 diabetes. Germline values: CDR1 MGHRA, CDR2 YSYEKL. This CDR3 is built from 16 residues. V shed 3 bases and J shed 1 base, with 15 bases lying between them. Notes on this clone: What it recognizes is unknown.

All of the isolated RNA was reverse transcribed, so expressed TCRB transcripts were sequenced. The method was immunoSEQ multiplex PCR; TCRdb's version includes in-frame clones alone and lacks a portion of them. The repertoire has tens of thousands of clones, around a third of them found once; the top ten carry over 0.35%. Notes on the study in general: Type 1 diabetes patients showed a moderate but significant shortening of TCRB CDR3s in all four CD4+ subsets. Whether HLA type influences TCRB rearrangement remained unresolved here. When VDJ junctions were examined, type 1 diabetes patients showed fewer insertions and more deletions.

Post-sort purity exceeded 95% for all sorted populations. Sequencing used stem cell memory CD4+ T cells from blood. The receptor's source is a woman aged 18-29 years in good health. V gene TRBV4-1 combines with J gene TRBJ2-5, with a tentative D call TRBD2 (6 bases). The CDR3 sequence: CASSQRGTRFQETQYF. DNA of the CDR3: TGCGCCAGCAGCCAGCGGGGTACTAGATTCCAAGAGACCCAGTACTTC.